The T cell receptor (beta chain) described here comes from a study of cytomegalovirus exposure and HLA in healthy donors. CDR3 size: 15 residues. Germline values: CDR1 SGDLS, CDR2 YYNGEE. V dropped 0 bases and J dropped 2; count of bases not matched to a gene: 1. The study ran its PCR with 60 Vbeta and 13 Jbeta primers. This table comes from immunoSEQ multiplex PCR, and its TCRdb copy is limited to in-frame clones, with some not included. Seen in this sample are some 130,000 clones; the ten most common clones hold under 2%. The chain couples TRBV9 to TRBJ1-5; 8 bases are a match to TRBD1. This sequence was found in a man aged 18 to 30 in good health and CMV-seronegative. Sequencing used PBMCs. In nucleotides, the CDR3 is TGTGCCAGCAGCGTAGCAGGGGGCGGCAATCAGCCCCAGCATTTT. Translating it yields CASSVAGGGNQPQHF.